Each of the 3 T cell receptor beta chains below was sequenced from the same sample in a study of blood T cells in healthy people across ages. Using a J-beta primer mix together with a sample-barcoded 5' primer, a second PCR was run for roughly 6 to 12 cycles. TCRdb analysed the 5' RACE reads with MiXCR anew, one entry per CDR3 protein. Of about 640,000 distinct CDR3 sequences listed, under 70% were seen once; the top ten hold roughly 34%. The sequenced material came from blood. The receptor source for this set is a man aged 55 to 69 in good health.

This chain uses TRBV15 with TRBJ2-6, with D maybe TRBD2 (5 bases). This CDR3 region has 15 residues. Trimming cost V 4 bases and J 0 bases, with 7 bases left between them. CDR1 and CDR2 (germline): LNHNV, YYDKDF (reference sequence). The CDR3 bases are TGTGCCACCAGCACGGGAAACTCTGGGGCCAACGTCCTGACTTTC. This codes for CATSTGNSGANVLTF.

The chain combines TRBV6-1 with TRBJ2-7; 13 bases align to TRBD2. V lost 3 bases to trimming and J lost 2 bases; unmatched junction nucleotides: 7. This CDR3 comprises 17 residues. Looked up from germline, CDR1 is MNHNS and CDR2 is SASEGT. As DNA, the CDR3 is TGTGCCAGCAGTGAGACTAGCGGGGGGCGTTATACCTACGAGCAGTACTTC. Its translation is CASSETSGGRYTYEQYF.

This sequence joins TRBV9 and TRBJ2-1; tentatively, D is TRBD2 (6 bases). This CDR3 region has 18 residues. Trimming stripped 4 bases from V and 2 bases from J, with 22 bases between. The germline gives CDR1 SGDLS, CDR2 YYNGEE. The CDR3 DNA follows: TGTGCCAGCAGCCCCCGGGACGGCCTTAGCGGCCCCTACAATGAGCAGTTCTTC. It specifies CASSPRDGLSGPYNEQFF.